The rows below give T cell receptor beta chains drawn from one sample of a study of T cell responses to AZD1222 COVID-19 vaccine. Some clones are missing from TCRdb's copy, which holds only in-frame ones; the method was immunoSEQ multiplex PCR. The data contain roughly 170,000 clones, about nine tenths of them seen just once; the ten biggest clones take up under 2.5%. Specimen: peripheral blood, collected on day 0 of AZD1222 vaccination. Every receptor here comes from an adult in good health. CDR3s include the opening cysteine and the closing phenylalanine or tryptophan. A D gene is named only where the DNA matches it firmly. Expanded clones get a size class; other rows say once, few or many, or leave the size out.

V	D	size	J	DNA	CDR3
TRBV9	.	.	TRBJ2-3	TGTGCCAGCAGCCCACATGGAGAGGATACGCAGTATTTT	CASSPHGEDTQYF
TRBV7-2	.	.	TRBJ1-2	TGTGCCAGCAGCGCTATATCAGGGCTAGATGGCTACACCTTC	CASSAISGLDGYTF
TRBV18	TRBD1	.	TRBJ2-7	TGTGCCAGCTCACCGAAAAACAGGGGCTTCGAGCAGTACTTC	CASSPKNRGFEQYF
TRBV19	.	once	TRBJ1-1	TGTGCCAGTAGTATAGACGGCAGTAAAAACACTGAAGCTTTCTTT	CASSIDGSKNTEAFF
TRBV20-1	.	.	TRBJ2-1	TGCAGTGCTAGTATGGTGCTTGAGCAGTTCTTC	CSASMVLEQFF
TRBV24-1	.	.	TRBJ2-4	TGTGCCACCAGTGATCCCGACAGGAACATTCAGTACTTC	CATSDPDRNIQYF
TRBV27	TRBD1	.	TRBJ1-5	TGTGCCAGCAGTTTCCTCTTTTTAGGGACAGCTTTCAATCAGCCCCAGCATTTT	CASSFLFLGTAFNQPQHF
TRBV5-1	TRBD2	.	TRBJ2-1	TGCGCCAGCAGCCCGATTTGGACTAGCGGGGGGCCGCAGACCTCCTACAATGAGCAGTTCTTC	CASSPIWTSGGPQTSYNEQFF
TRBV11-2	.	.	TRBJ2-7	TGTGCCAGCAGCTTAGATAGCGAGCAGTACTTC	CASSLDSEQYF
TRBV29-1	.	few	TRBJ2-2	TGCAGCGTTGGGGAAGGGGGATTTTTGACCGGGGAGCTGTTTTTT	CSVGEGGFLTGELFF
TRBV14	TRBD2	.	TRBJ2-7	TGTGCCAGCAGCCAAGATCGAGGACTAGCAGGGCAGTACTTC	CASSQDRGLAGQYF
TRBV7-2	.	.	TRBJ2-2	TGTGCCAGCAGCCCAGGGACCGGACGGGGCACCGGGGAGCTGTTTTTT	CASSPGTGRGTGELFF
TRBV9	.	.	TRBJ2-7	TGTGCCAGCAGCGTGGGGGCAGAAATATACGAGCAGTACTTC	CASSVGAEIYEQYF
TRBV12-3/TRBV12-4	.	.	TRBJ2-2	TGTGCCAGCAGTTCGGGGGACAGGGAGCTGTTTTTT	CASSSGDRELFF
TRBV6-2/TRBV6-3	TRBD2	.	TRBJ2-4	TGTGCCAGCAGTCTGACTAGCGGGGGGTTAGCCAAAAACATTCAGTACTTC	CASSLTSGGLAKNIQYF
TRBV28	TRBD1	.	TRBJ1-2	TGTGCCAGCAGTCCCTCAGGCTCAACAGGGGGCTATGGCTACACCTTC	CASSPSGSTGGYGYTF
TRBV28	.	.	TRBJ2-7	TGTGCCAGCATGTCAGGTGCGCCCCACGAGCAGTACTTC	CASMSGAPHEQYF
TRBV6-1	.	.	TRBJ1-1	TGTGCCAGCAGTGCCCGCGGGGAGGGGTCCAGCACTGAAGCTTTCTTT	CASSARGEGSSTEAFF
TRBV18	.	.	TRBJ1-3	TGTGCCAGCTCACCACTACAACAGGGAAACACCATATATTTT	CASSPLQQGNTIYF
TRBV19	.	.	TRBJ2-2	TGTGCCAGTAGTATACATCAGGGACTGGGCTCCGGGGAGCTGTTTTTT	CASSIHQGLGSGELFF
TRBV7-2	.	.	TRBJ2-1	TGTGCCAGCAGGTTGGACAGCAATGAGCAGTTCTTC	CASRLDSNEQFF
TRBV4-3	.	.	TRBJ2-2	TGCGCCAGCAGCCACTTTTGGGAGGACACCGGGGAGCTGTTTTTT	CASSHFWEDTGELFF
TRBV6-1	.	once	TRBJ1-6	TGTGCCAGCAGTGAGAGACGGGACAATAATTCACCCCTCCACTTT	CASSERRDNNSPLHF
TRBV10-1	.	.	TRBJ1-1	TGCGCCAGCAGTGCCGGGGGGGCCCGGTTGGGCACTGAAGCTTTCTTT	CASSAGGARLGTEAFF
TRBV28	.	.	TRBJ1-2	TGTGCCAGCAGTCCCAGGGTGTACCCCTATGGCTACACCTTC	CASSPRVYPYGYTF
TRBV10-3	.	few	TRBJ1-1	TGTGCCATCATTAAGAACACTGAAGCTTTCTTT	CAIIKNTEAFF
TRBV9	.	.	TRBJ1-6	TGTGCCAGCAGCATCCGGGACACCCCTTCACCCCTCCACTTT	CASSIRDTPSPLHF
TRBV7-2	.	.	TRBJ2-7	TGTGCCAGCAGCTTATCGGGAGAAATTTACGAGCAGTACTTC	CASSLSGEIYEQYF
TRBV10-1	.	once	TRBJ1-4	TGCGCCAGCGGGAACATAGGGGATGAAAAACTGTTTTTT	CASGNIGDEKLFF
TRBV29-1	TRBD1	.	TRBJ1-4	TGCAGCGTTGCGGGGACAGAGGAAAAACTGTTTTTT	CSVAGTEEKLFF
TRBV19	.	once	TRBJ2-2	TGTGCCAGTAGTATACAAGGGAGAGGTGCCTTTGTCGGGGAGCTGTTTTTT	CASSIQGRGAFVGELFF
TRBV3-1/TRBV3-2	TRBD2	.	TRBJ2-2	TGTGCCAGCAGCCATGAACATCCCCCCGGGACTAGCGGGGGGAGTAGCGGGGAGCTGTTTTTT	CASSHEHPPGTSGGSSGELFF